The rows below give T cell receptor beta chains drawn from one sample of a study of T cells in Graves' hyperthyroidism and ophthalmopathy. TCRdb redid the calling of the multiplex PCR reads with MiXCR, one entry per CDR3 protein. The top ten hold under 9.5% of the sample, which has approximately 700,000 distinct CDR3 sequences, 16% seen once. The material sequenced was blood. The receptors here all came from a man younger than 35 with Graves' hyperthyroidism. CDR3s leave out the opening cysteine and the closing phenylalanine or tryptophan. The D gene is left open where the match is weak.

J: TRBJ1-2
V: TRBV9
D: -
CDR3: ASSVGRGYGYT

J: TRBJ1-5
V: TRBV12-3/TRBV12-4
D: -
CDR3: ASGAGEYSNQPQH

J: TRBJ1-5
V: TRBV7-8
D: -
CDR3: ASSFGGFHQPQH

J: TRBJ1-2
V: TRBV5-5
D: -
CDR3: ASSFLKGIYGYT

J: TRBJ1-6
V: TRBV28
D: -
CDR3: ASSSLLPLH

J: TRBJ2-1
V: TRBV20-1
D: TRBD1
CDR3: SGGLTGRTYNEQF

J: TRBJ2-5
V: TRBV30
D: -
CDR3: AWSTGVGETQY

J: TRBJ2-3
V: TRBV12-3/TRBV12-4
D: -
CDR3: ASRRTETDTQY

J: TRBJ1-1
V: TRBV7-9
D: -
CDR3: ASSLVQGMNTEAF

J: TRBJ2-1
V: TRBV28
D: -
CDR3: ASSFVSGRSSYNEQF

J: TRBJ1-5
V: TRBV27
D: -
CDR3: ASSLRAGNQPQH

J: TRBJ2-4
V: TRBV29-1
D: -
CDR3: SVGGEEAKNIQY

J: TRBJ1-2
V: TRBV4-2
D: -
CDR3: ASSQDGGVNYGYT

J: TRBJ2-3
V: TRBV7-6
D: -
CDR3: ANSRIYSDSTDTQY

J: TRBJ1-1
V: TRBV5-1
D: -
CDR3: ASSLGDANTEAF

J: TRBJ1-2
V: TRBV12-3/TRBV12-4
D: -
CDR3: ASFAVIDGYT

J: TRBJ1-1
V: TRBV15
D: -
CDR3: ATSRAPREGAF

J: TRBJ2-1
V: TRBV18
D: TRBD2
CDR3: ASSIAGGPFNEQF

J: TRBJ2-5
V: TRBV6-2/TRBV6-3
D: -
CDR3: ASSRIQETQY

J: TRBJ1-1
V: TRBV5-1
D: -
CDR3: ASSWGSEAF

J: TRBJ1-4
V: TRBV10-3
D: TRBD1
CDR3: AISETQGAPGEKLF

J: TRBJ2-5
V: TRBV20-1
D: TRBD2
CDR3: SAPDRAGGPQETQY

J: TRBJ2-4
V: TRBV20-1
D: TRBD2
CDR3: SARVGTSGRNIQY

J: TRBJ1-5
V: TRBV12-3/TRBV12-4
D: -
CDR3: ASSGTGFNQPQH

J: TRBJ2-6
V: TRBV19
D: -
CDR3: ASSMSGRGVTGANVLT